One sample yielded the 5 T cell receptor beta chains listed below, sequenced in a study of cytomegalovirus exposure and HLA in healthy donors. This PCR relied on a set of 60 Vbeta primers and 13 Jbeta primers. The protocol was immunoSEQ multiplex PCR, while the TCRdb copy is restricted to in-frame clones and leaves out a portion. There are approximately 80,000 clones in the sample; about 77% occur only once, and about 4% lies in the top ten. Sequenced: PBMCs. The source of these receptors is a man aged 55 to 69 in good health and CMV-seronegative.

The chain uses TRBV19 and TRBJ1-1; D unresolved. Looked up from germline, CDR1 is LNHDA and CDR2 is SQIVND (reference sequence). V was cut by 4 bases and J by 0 bases, with 6 bases left in between. This CDR3 has 13 residues. The CDR3 region has the DNA TGTGCCAGTAGTAGCCTAATGAACACTGAAGCTTTCTTT. Translated: CASSSLMNTEAFF.

About this clone itself: The junction differs from germline at one of its ends, possibly a read error. The chain carries TRBV7-9 and TRBJ1-6, with 7 bases matching TRBD1. The CDR3 extends over 17 amino acids. Germline CDR1 and CDR2: SEHNR and FQNEAQ (reference sequence). The CDR3 region is CSSRGGPISSYNSPLHF. The CDR3 DNA follows: TGTTCCAGCAGGGGGGGACCGATTAGCTCCTATAATTCACCCCTCCACTTT.

The V call is TRBV4-1, the J call TRBJ1-4, with 8 bases lining up with TRBD1. The germline gives CDR1 MGHRA, CDR2 YSYEKL. CDR3 size: 16 residues. Germline trimming cut 3 bases from V and 3 bases from J; bases unmatched to any gene: 6. Here the CDR3 DNA reads TGCGCCAGCAGCCATGGAACGACAGGGGCTAATGAAAAACTGTTTTTT. It is translated as CASSHGTTGANEKLFF.

The J gene is TRBJ2-5, the V gene TRBV7-6; TRBD1 agrees at 11 bases. J was trimmed by 5 bases and V by 4 bases; bases with no gene match: 15. The CDR3 length is 18 residues. Germline assignment: CDR1 SGHVS and CDR2 FNYEAQ. The CDR3, as DNA: TGTGCCAGCAGCTCTGGGGCTTTGGGACAGGGGGATTGGGAGACCCAGTACTTC. As protein: CASSSGALGQGDWETQYF.

This sequence joins TRBV27 and TRBJ1-2; a possible D gene is TRBD1 (6 bases). Germline V gene lookup returns CDR1 MNHEY and CDR2 SMNVEV (reference sequence). The CDR3 runs to 13 residues. V lost 4 bases to trimming and J lost 5 bases, with 11 bases between them. This CDR3 reads CASSWGGRYGYTF. The CDR3 region has the DNA TGTGCCAGCAGTTGGGGGGGCCGTTATGGCTACACCTTC.